This TCR beta chain was sequenced in a study of T cell responses to AZD1222 COVID-19 vaccine. The J segment lost 1 base and the V segment lost 4 bases, leaving 11 bases of the junction unmatched. CDR1 WNHNN and CDR2 SYGVQD come from the germline V gene (reference sequence). The CDR3 length is 17 residues. Analyses pooled second doses at about 4 or about 12 weeks. Produced via immunoSEQ multiplex PCR; TCRdb's table is partial and in-frame only. The repertoire holds 150,000 to 200,000 clones, with just over 90% as singletons. The receptor's source is an adult who received the AZD1222 COVID-19 vaccine. The source was peripheral blood, collected 28 days after the second AZD1222 dose. This sequence joins TRBV10-1 and TRBJ2-3, with 7 bases fitting TRBD1. The CDR3 nucleotides read TGCGCCAGCAGTGCGCATAGACAGGGCATGGGCACAGATACGCAGTATTTT. This gives the protein CASSAHRQGMGTDTQYF.